This T cell receptor (beta chain) was sequenced in a study of PD-1 blockade in classical Hodgkin lymphoma. Study-level information: Nivolumab was given intravenously to patients at 3 mg/kg every 2 weeks.

Only a few counts were recorded for this clone. Its antigen is not known. Notes on the study in general: Repertoire differences lack defined causes, possibly disease activity or prior therapy.

Libraries were prepared by immunoSEQ multiplex PCR; TCRdb keeps only in-frame clonotypes and omits some of them. The table shows over 45,000 clones, with roughly 73% occurring only once. With V trimmed by 5 bases and J by 3 bases, 6 bases remained unmatched. The V gene's germline CDR1 is LNHDA and CDR2 SQIVND (reference sequence). The length of the CDR3 is 14 residues. Every patient experienced relapse after autologous stem cell transplantation, and brentuximab vedotin exposure varied. The starting material was peripheral blood mononuclear cells (PBMCs), obtained before the second cycle of nivolumab. The chain carries TRBV19 and TRBJ1-1; the match to TRBD1 covers 7 bases. This clonotype was obtained from a human donor with classical Hodgkin lymphoma. This CDR3 reads CASSSDRTYTEAFF. The DNA for the CDR3 is TGTGCCAGTAGTTCGGACAGGACCTACACTGAAGCTTTCTTT.